The next 10 T cell receptor beta chains were all read from a single sample in a study of blood T cell repertoires in COVID-19. TCRdb keeps only in-frame clones here, not all; method: immunoSEQ multiplex PCR. The top ten clones hold approximately 0.5% of a sample with 150,000 or so clones, 90% to 95% of them seen once. The specimen was peripheral blood. The receptors come from a man aged 50 or older with acute or convalescent COVID-19.

The CDR3 bases are TGTGCCTGGAGTGTACCCGACAGGACCAACTATGGCTACACCTTC. Its protein product is CAWSVPDRTNYGYTF. The rearrangement uses TRBV30 and TRBJ1-2, with D tentatively TRBD1 (6 bases). The V gene's germline CDR1 is GTSNPN and CDR2 SVGIG (reference sequence). The CDR3 runs to 15 residues. Trimming removed 0 bases at V and 2 bases at J, with 13 bases between.

The chain has TRBV3-1 (or the pseudogene TRBV3-2) and TRBJ1-1, with 8 bases that match TRBD1. The CDR3 sequence is 13 residues long. The ends lost 3 bases at V and 8 bases at J; junction bases unmatched: 5. From germline, CDR1 is LGHDT and CDR2 YNNKEL (reference sequence). The CDR3 region is CASSHPQGEEAFF. CDR3 nucleotide sequence: TGTGCCAGCAGCCACCCACAGGGGGAAGAAGCTTTCTTT.

This clone was counted only a few times. The chain joins TRBV2 to TRBJ2-3; a possible D gene is TRBD1 (5 bases). The germline CDR1 and CDR2 sequences are SNHLY and FYNNEI. This CDR3 is built from 14 residues. The ends were cut back, 7 bases at V and 2 bases at J, with 13 bases in the middle. The chain's CDR3 is CASTGRAATDTQYF. The CDR3 coding sequence is TGTGCCAGCACTGGCAGGGCGGCCACAGATACGCAGTATTTT.

This chain connects TRBV9 to TRBJ2-2, with D possibly TRBD2 on 5 matching bases. Per germline, CDR1 SGDLS and CDR2 YYNGEE. The length of the CDR3 is 13 residues. Trimming took 2 bases from V and 5 from J, leaving 7 bases between them. The CDR3 sequence is CASSVRVTGELFF. In nucleotides, the CDR3 is TGTGCCAGCAGCGTGAGGGTTACCGGGGAGCTGTTTTTT.

The rearrangement joins TRBV28 to TRBJ1-5; D is possibly TRBD1 (6 bases). V lost 5 bases, J lost 3 bases, and 11 bases lay in between. The V gene's germline CDR1 is MDHEN and CDR2 SYDVKM. This CDR3 region has 14 residues. The CDR3 DNA is TGTGCCAGCAGTACCAGGGGATACAATCAGCCCCAGCATTTT. Amino acid sequence: CASSTRGYNQPQHF.

This CDR3 reads CASSQETGGVADTQYF. CDR3 sequence (DNA): TGCGCCAGCAGCCAAGAGACTGGAGGGGTGGCAGATACGCAGTATTTT. This rearrangement joins TRBV4-3 to TRBJ2-3, with D perhaps TRBD2 (6 bases). Germline V gives CDR1 LGHNA, CDR2 YSLEER. Trimming left V 0 bases short and J 4 bases short, with 14 bases between. The CDR3 extends over 16 amino acids.

The chain employs TRBV19 and TRBJ1-5; D might be TRBD1 (6 bases). Trimming pared 3 bases from V and 7 bases from J, leaving 16 bases between. Germline CDR1 and CDR2: LNHDA and SQIVND (reference sequence). This CDR3 spans 15 amino acids. CDR3 DNA sequence: TGTGCCAGTAGTATGGTAACAGGGCTAGGCCAGCCCCAGCATTTT. Translated: CASSMVTGLGQPQHF.

The chain is built from TRBV28 and TRBJ1-5; D ambiguous. CDR3 length: 17 residues. V gave up 2 bases and J gave up 0 bases, with 14 bases separating them. Germline V gene sequence: CDR1 MDHEN, CDR2 SYDVKM. CDR3 sequence: CASSLVPDTVSNQPQHF. The CDR3 DNA follows: TGTGCCAGCAGTTTAGTCCCCGACACGGTTAGCAATCAGCCCCAGCATTTT.

The genes are TRBV7-9 and TRBJ1-3, with a weak D call TRBD1 (5 bases). CDR3 length equals 14 residues. Trimming took off 7 bases at V and 0 bases at J, with 10 bases between the two ends. Germline-derived CDR1 and CDR2 are SEHNR and FQNEAQ (reference sequence). CDR3 DNA sequence: TGTGCCAGCAACAGACAGAACTCTGGAAACACCATATATTTT. Amino acid sequence: CASNRQNSGNTIYF.

The gene calls are TRBV11-3 and TRBJ2-3, with TRBD2 matching over 7 bases. Germline loops: CDR1 SGHNT, CDR2 YENEEA. CDR3 length: 15 residues. V lost 5 bases to trimming and J lost 2 bases; unmatched junction nucleotides: 7. The CDR3 DNA reads TGTGCCAGCAGCCTACGAGCGGGGAACACAGATACGCAGTATTTT. Protein: CASSLRAGNTDTQYF.